This T cell receptor beta chain was sequenced during a study of shared clonotypes between healthy human individuals. Whole-study results and caveats: Only blood was sampled; tissue repertoires likely differ.

This clone turned up a few times. What it binds is unknown. The germline gene is not matched at one end of the junction; a read error may be the cause. Bulk PBMC genomic DNA spanned ten immunoSEQ deep plates. Here immunoSEQ multiplex PCR was the method, and the copy in TCRdb shows in-frame clones only, minus some. The table includes roughly 450,000 clones, about four fifths detected once. The donors were all Caucasian adults (living in Nashville, Tennessee). The receptor comes from a woman aged 40 to 50 in good health. Some clones in this sample may be carry-over from other donors' samples. The specimen sequenced was PBMCs.

The DNA for the CDR3 is TGTGCCAGCAGCCTAACCGGGACTAGCGGTACAGATACGCAGTATTTT. Translation gives CASSLTGTSGTDTQYF. The rearrangement joins TRBV7-3 to TRBJ2-3, with 11 bases fitting TRBD2. The CDR3 has 16 residues. CDR1 is SGHTA, CDR2 FQGTGA, per germline.